One sample yielded the 30 T cell receptor beta chains listed below, sequenced in a study of early T cells in non-severe SARS-CoV-2 infection. MiXCR, applied by TCRdb to the 5' RACE reads, yields one record per CDR3 protein. The repertoire includes around 57,000 distinct CDR3 sequences, roughly 6.2% of them detected once, and 3.9% sits in the top ten. The sample consisted of whole blood. All receptors come from an adult who was a healthcare worker with PCR-confirmed SARS-CoV-2 infection or an uninfected control (not recorded which).

This clonotype was counted a few times. The V and J genes are TRBV4-3 and TRBJ1-4; TRBD1 agrees at 8 bases. CDR3 length equals 18 residues. Germline V gene sequence: CDR1 LGHNA, CDR2 YSLEER. With V trimmed by 0 bases and J by 1 base, 7 bases remained unmatched. CDR3 region: CASSQDGQGGGTNEKLFF. CDR3 DNA: TGCGCCAGCAGCCAAGATGGACAGGGCGGGGGAACTAATGAAAAACTGTTTTTT.

This clonotype occurred many times. CDR3 sequence: CASSGPGEETQYF. CDR3 DNA sequence: TGTGCCAGCAGCGGGCCAGGGGAAGAGACCCAGTACTTC. The V call is TRBV7-6, the J call TRBJ2-5; maybe TRBD1 (6 bases). This CDR3 comprises 13 residues. CDR1 and CDR2 from the germline V gene are SGHVS and FNYEAQ. Trimming pared 5 bases from V and 3 bases from J, leaving 10 bases between.

This clonotype was counted at least ten times. This chain connects TRBV6-6 to TRBJ1-6; 10 nucleotides agree with TRBD1. The CDR3 sequence is 16 residues long. The germline gives CDR1 MNHNY, CDR2 SVGAGI (reference sequence). The ends lost 1 base at V and 10 bases at J; junction bases unmatched: 7. The CDR3 loop reads CASSYLRDRGRSPLHF. In DNA, the CDR3 is TGTGCCAGCAGTTACTTAAGGGACAGGGGTCGGTCACCCCTCCACTTT.

The chain has TRBV21-1 and TRBJ2-5. TRBV21-1 is a pseudogene locus. This CDR3 comprises 12 residues. CDR3 in amino acids: CASKSEQETQYF. The CDR3 nucleotides read TGTGCCAGCAAATCAGAGCAAGAGACCCAGTACTTC.

This clonotype was seen many times. J is TRBJ1-2 and V is TRBV6-5; D gene unclear. Trimming took off 2 bases at V and 4 bases at J, with 2 bases between the two ends. This CDR3 has 11 amino acids. Germline V CDR1 and CDR2: MNHEY, SVGAGI. CDR3 coding DNA: TGTGCCAGCAGTTACGGCTATGGCTACACCTTC. Translating gives CASSYGYGYTF.

A few counts support this clonotype. The chain couples TRBV7-2 to TRBJ2-7; no clear D gene. This CDR3 spans 14 amino acids. V lost 2 bases and J 2 bases, leaving 10 bases between the germline ends. Germline-derived CDR1 and CDR2 are SGHTA and FQGNSA. CDR3 bases: TGTGCCAGCAGCTTAAATGCAGGAGCCTACGAGCAGTACTTC. It translates to CASSLNAGAYEQYF.

The chain is built from TRBV29-1 and TRBJ2-3, with 8 nucleotides matching TRBD1. The V gene end was trimmed by 6 bases and the J gene end by 2 bases; junction bases not matched to a gene: 10. Germline CDR1 reads SQVTM; CDR2 reads ANQGSEA. The CDR3 length is 15 residues. CDR3 residues: CSVERDRSFTDTQYF. Written as DNA, the CDR3 is TGCAGCGTCGAGAGGGACAGGTCATTCACAGATACGCAGTATTTT.

The rearrangement joins TRBV4-3 to TRBJ2-4; D is perhaps TRBD1 or TRBD2 (5 bases each). The CDR3 totals 15 residues. V was cut by 5 bases and J by 0 bases, with 11 bases left in between. The germline V gene encodes CDR1 LGHNA and CDR2 YSLEER. Here the CDR3 reads CASSSGRLAKNIQYF. In DNA form, the CDR3 reads TGCGCCAGCAGCTCGGGACGGCTAGCCAAAAACATTCAGTACTTC.

There are many counts of this clonotype. This chain connects TRBV7-8 to TRBJ2-1, with D perhaps matching TRBD2 (5 bases). Germline V CDR1 and CDR2: SGHVS, FQNEAQ. Trimming shortened V by 5 bases and J by 9 bases, and 11 bases separated the two germline ends. The CDR3 has 12 amino acids. The CDR3 reads CASSPGLAEQFF. As DNA, the CDR3 is TGTGCCAGCAGCCCGGGGTTAGCTGAGCAGTTCTTC. The full variable domain, in which reference TRBV7-8 and TRBJ2-1 provide the parts outside the CDR3, is GAGVSQSPRYKVAKRGQDVALRCDPISGHVSLFWYQQALGQGPEFLTYFQNEAQLDKSGLPSDRFFAERPEGSVSTLKIQRTQQEDSAVYLCASSPGLAEQFFGPGTRLTVL.

This clonotype was observed many times. The chain is built from TRBV7-2 and TRBJ2-7, with 7 positions matching TRBD2. V gave up 1 base and J gave up 0 bases; unmatched junction bases: 9. CDR1 and CDR2 (germline): SGHTA, FQGNSA. This CDR3 contains 17 residues. This CDR3 reads CASSLEEWGGDSYEQYF. DNA of the CDR3: TGTGCCAGCAGCTTAGAAGAATGGGGGGGAGACTCCTACGAGCAGTACTTC.

This clonotype showed up many times. The chain uses TRBV6-2 or TRBV6-3 and TRBJ1-6; TRBD1 aligns across 9 bases. Losses at the gene ends were 6 bases for V and 6 bases for J; bases not matched to a gene: 6. The CDR3 contains 15 residues. The V gene's germline CDR1 is MNHEY and CDR2 SVGEGT. CDR3 sequence (DNA): TGTGCCAGCAGATTACAGGGGGCTGGTAATTCACCCCTCCACTTT. Amino acids: CASRLQGAGNSPLHF.

This clonotype was seen at least ten times. The rearrangement links TRBV12-3 or TRBV12-4 to TRBJ1-5; D remains ambiguous. V was clipped by 7 bases and J by 9 bases, with 7 bases between them. This CDR3 is 10 amino acids long. The CDR3 DNA follows: TGTGCCAGCACCCTTCCGCCCCAGCATTTT. Amino acid sequence: CASTLPPQHF.

A note on this clonotype: This sequence may be a read error, since a much larger clone differs from it by one base. The chain combines TRBV5-5 with TRBJ1-1; D is undetermined. Germline-derived CDR1 and CDR2 are SGHKS and YYEKEE (reference sequence). The CDR3 has 12 residues. Trimming took 0 bases from V and 8 from J, leaving 8 bases between them. The CDR3 loop reads CASSLVTVEAFF. CDR3 sequence (DNA): TGTGCCAGCAGCTTGGTAACAGTGGAAGCTTTCTTT.

This clonotype turned up a few times. This sequence joins TRBV7-2 and TRBJ2-3; D possibly corresponds to TRBD1 (6 bases). The CDR3 length is 14 residues. Germline loops: CDR1 SGHTA, CDR2 FQGNSA. The V end was cut by 4 bases, the J end by 2 bases, with 10 bases between. The CDR3 region has the DNA TGTGCCAGCAGCTCGGGACACAACACAGATACGCAGTATTTT. It is translated as CASSSGHNTDTQYF.

V gene TRBV20-1 combines with J gene TRBJ1-5; D is unresolved. Germline V gives CDR1 DFQATT, CDR2 SNEGSKA (reference sequence). Deletions cut 5 bases from V and 4 bases from J, with 12 bases between. This CDR3 contains 13 residues. The CDR3 reads CSAPAQRNQPQHF. The CDR3 nucleotides are TGCAGTGCTCCGGCCCAAAGGAATCAGCCCCAGCATTTT.

There are many counts of this clonotype. V is TRBV4-3 and J is TRBJ2-1; 8 positions agree with TRBD1. From germline, CDR1 is LGHNA and CDR2 YSLEER. The CDR3 is 16 residues long. J gave up 4 bases and V 0 bases, and 5 bases lay outside the gene matches. This chain's CDR3 is CASSQDSRGPYNEQFF. CDR3 coding DNA: TGCGCCAGCAGCCAAGACTCCAGGGGGCCGTACAATGAGCAGTTCTTC.

The rearrangement uses TRBV7-6 and TRBJ2-1; either TRBD1 or TRBD2 may fit D (5 bases each). The CDR3 totals 15 residues. V gave up 0 bases and J gave up 9 bases, with 15 bases separating them. Germline V CDR1 and CDR2: SGHVS, FNYEAQ. The CDR3 DNA reads TGTGCCAGCAGCTTAGCAGGGGACGCCTGGATTGAGCAGTTCTTC. Translating it yields CASSLAGDAWIEQFF.

The chain combines TRBV7-9 with TRBJ2-7, with 8 bases matching TRBD2. The CDR3 has 15 amino acids. Germline assignment: CDR1 SEHNR and CDR2 FQNEAQ (reference sequence). Germline trimming cut 5 bases from V and 0 bases from J; bases unmatched to any gene: 6. CDR3: CASSTGGTSSYEQYF. The CDR3 bases are TGTGCCAGCAGCACCGGGGGGACTAGCTCCTACGAGCAGTACTTC.

The chain combines TRBV9 with TRBJ1-1; no definite D call. This CDR3 comprises 14 residues. Between the trimmed V and J ends, which lost 4 bases and 4 bases, there was a span of 14 bases. Germline V gives CDR1 SGDLS, CDR2 YYNGEE. In DNA, the CDR3 is TGTGCCAGCAGCCCTCGTCAATGGGGCACTGAAGCTTTCTTT. Amino acids: CASSPRQWGTEAFF.

This clonotype was recorded many times. The chain recombines TRBV6-2 or TRBV6-3 with TRBJ2-2; D unclear. The V gene lost 7 bases and the J gene lost 3 bases, with 18 bases spanning the gap. This CDR3 has 16 residues. In germline, CDR1 is MNHEY, CDR2 SVGEGT. The CDR3 spells CASTAGRRVYTGELFF. As DNA, the CDR3 is TGTGCCAGCACCGCCGGGCGAAGAGTCTACACCGGGGAGCTGTTTTTT.

There are a few counts of this clonotype. V is TRBV18 and J is TRBJ1-4, with D perhaps TRBD1 (5 bases). CDR3 size: 14 residues. CDR1 and CDR2 (germline): KGHSH, LQKENI. The ends were cut back, 1 base at V and 13 bases at J, with 16 bases in the middle. DNA for the CDR3: TGTGCCAGCTCACCACGGGACTCCAATGGGGGACTGTTTTTT. Translated, it gives CASSPRDSNGGLFF.

This clonotype was counted many times. The chain couples TRBV7-9 to TRBJ1-2; 9 nucleotides align to TRBD1. Trimming at V came to 5 bases and at J to 14 bases, leaving 18 bases not matched to a gene. This CDR3 is 15 amino acids long. Looked up from germline, CDR1 is SEHNR and CDR2 is FQNEAQ (reference sequence). The CDR3 protein is CASSRPRTGVVPWTF. The CDR3 DNA follows: TGTGCCAGCAGCCGCCCCCGGACAGGGGTAGTGCCGTGGACCTTC.

This clonotype was seen many times. The chain combines TRBV7-9 with TRBJ2-3; D ambiguous. This CDR3 is 15 amino acids long. Germline V gene sequence: CDR1 SEHNR, CDR2 FQNEAQ (reference sequence). V dropped 3 bases and J dropped 2 bases, with 12 bases sitting between them. The CDR3 bases are TGTGCCAGCAGCTTTAACAGCCTAGTCACAGATACGCAGTATTTT. This gives the protein CASSFNSLVTDTQYF.

This clonotype has a handful of counts. V and J are TRBV28 and TRBJ2-3; the match to TRBD1 covers 8 bases. Germline CDR1 is MDHEN and CDR2 is SYDVKM. The CDR3 contains 14 residues. V was pared by 6 bases and J by 2 bases, with 4 bases of the junction left unmatched. CDR3 protein: CASRRTGFTDTQYF. The CDR3 DNA follows: TGTGCCAGCAGGAGGACAGGGTTCACAGATACGCAGTATTTT.

This clonotype was seen a handful of times. V is TRBV7-2 and J is TRBJ2-1, with D possibly TRBD1 on 6 matching bases. Trimming shortened V by 3 bases and J by 3 bases, and 18 bases separated the two germline ends. The CDR3 runs 17 residues. CDR1 and CDR2 (germline): SGHTA, FQGNSA. CDR3 loop: CASSLALGAAVYNEQFF. CDR3 bases: TGTGCCAGCAGCTTGGCCCTGGGGGCGGCGGTCTACAATGAGCAGTTCTTC.

This clonotype was seen at least ten times. The gene calls are TRBV20-1 and TRBJ1-1; D not resolved. Germline assignment: CDR1 DFQATT and CDR2 SNEGSKA (reference sequence). This CDR3 region has 11 residues. Trimming removed 6 bases at V and 7 bases at J, with 12 bases between. CDR3 sequence: CSARQALEAFF. CDR3 DNA sequence: TGCAGTGCCCGGCAGGCCCTTGAAGCTTTCTTT.

The CDR3 sequence: CASSWGGGAGDTQYF. CDR3 bases: TGCGCCAGCAGCTGGGGCGGGGGTGCTGGAGATACGCAGTATTTT. The rearrangement joins TRBV5-1 to TRBJ2-3; 7 nucleotides match TRBD2. J gave up 5 bases and V 3 bases, and 9 bases lay outside the gene matches. Germline V gene sequence: CDR1 SGHRS, CDR2 YFSETQ. CDR3 length: 15 amino acids. The full variable domain, rest sourced from reference TRBV5-1 and TRBJ2-3, is KAGVTQTPRYLIKTRGQQVTLSCSPISGHRSVSWYQQTPGQGLQFLFEYFSETQRNKGNFPGRFSGRQFSNSRSEMNVSTLELGDSALYLCASSWGGGAGDTQYFGPGTRLTVL.

This clonotype appeared many times. This chain links TRBV20-1 with TRBJ1-5; the D gene is possibly TRBD1 (6 bases). The CDR3 sequence is 15 residues long. V dropped 5 bases and J dropped 6 bases, with 20 bases sitting between them. Germline V gene lookup returns CDR1 DFQATT and CDR2 SNEGSKA (reference sequence). The DNA for the CDR3 is TGCAGTGCTGACTCCCTGGGGGGGGGCGGTCAGCCCCAGCATTTT. This gives the protein CSADSLGGGGQPQHF.

Ten or more counts support this clonotype. The V and J genes are TRBV6-1 and TRBJ2-7, with 7 bases identical to TRBD2. The length of the CDR3 is 15 residues. Germline loops: CDR1 MNHNS, CDR2 SASEGT. Unmatched junction bases numbered 14, after V lost 7 bases and J lost 5 bases. CDR3 loop: CASNPREGRQNEQYF. The CDR3 nucleotides are TGTGCCAGCAACCCTAGGGAGGGGAGGCAGAACGAGCAGTACTTC.

At least ten counts were recorded for this clonotype. The genes are TRBV7-9 and TRBJ1-1, with D uncertain. V was trimmed by 1 base and J by 8 bases, leaving 11 bases between them. The CDR3 is 13 residues long. Germline V CDR1 and CDR2: SEHNR, FQNEAQ (reference sequence). The CDR3 nucleotides read TGTGCCAGCAGCTTAGGGTTTGGAAGGGAAGCTTTCTTT. Residues: CASSLGFGREAFF.